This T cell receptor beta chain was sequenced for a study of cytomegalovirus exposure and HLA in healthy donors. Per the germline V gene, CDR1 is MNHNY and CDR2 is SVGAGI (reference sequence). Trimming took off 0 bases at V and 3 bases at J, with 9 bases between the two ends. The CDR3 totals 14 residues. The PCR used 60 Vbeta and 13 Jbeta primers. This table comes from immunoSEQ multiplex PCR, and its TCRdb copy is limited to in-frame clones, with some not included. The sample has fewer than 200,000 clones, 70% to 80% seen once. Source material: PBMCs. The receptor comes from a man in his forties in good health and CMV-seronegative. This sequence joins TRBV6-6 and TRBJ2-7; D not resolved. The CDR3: CASSYSNRVYEQYF. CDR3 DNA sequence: TGTGCCAGCAGTTACTCGAACCGAGTCTACGAGCAGTACTTC.